The 18 T cell receptor beta chains given below trace back to one sample, sequenced in a study of T-cell memory formation after mild COVID-19. TCRdb recomputed calls from the 5' RACE reads with MiXCR, one row per CDR3 protein. The sample carries approximately 89,000 distinct CDR3 sequences, around 27% recorded once. The sample was PBMCs or a T cell subset sorted from them (not recorded which). These receptors came from a man between 18 and 29 years old who had mild COVID-19 (a few samples of this study predate the infection). Cell type and time point are not known.

This clonotype was found a few times. This rearrangement joins TRBV7-2 to TRBJ2-2; 8 bases map to TRBD1. The CDR3 length is 16 residues. The J segment lost 3 bases and the V segment lost 2 bases, leaving 5 bases of the junction unmatched. Germline CDR1 is SGHTA and CDR2 is FQGNSA. CDR3 region: CASSLLRTGHTGELFF. DNA of the CDR3: TGTGCCAGCAGCTTACTCCGGACAGGGCACACCGGGGAGCTGTTTTTT. Based on the CDR3 plus reference TRBV7-2 and TRBJ2-2, the full variable domain is GAGVSQSPSNKVTEKGKDVELRCDPISGHTALYWYRQSLGQGLEFLIYFQGNSAPDKSGLPSDRFSAERTGGSVSTLTIQRTQQEDSAVYLCASSLLRTGHTGELFFGEGSRLTVL.

The V gene is TRBV27, the J gene TRBJ1-4, with D possibly TRBD1 on 6 matching bases. Deletions cut 9 bases from V and 0 bases from J, with 17 bases between. Germline CDR1 reads MNHEY; CDR2 reads SMNVEV (reference sequence). CDR3 length equals 16 residues. DNA for the CDR3: TGTGCCAGTAGTACGTCAGGGGATGCAACTAATGAAAAACTGTTTTTT. It codes for CASSTSGDATNEKLFF.

The chain is built from TRBV5-6 and TRBJ2-7; D is uncertain. The CDR3 totals 12 residues. The germline V gene has CDR1 SGHDT and CDR2 YYEEEE. V lost 6 bases, J lost 2 bases, and 9 bases lay in between. The CDR3 protein is CASTNTAYEQYF. CDR3 bases: TGTGCCAGCACGAATACAGCCTACGAGCAGTACTTC.

This clonotype appeared a few times. This rearrangement joins TRBV6-2 or TRBV6-3 to TRBJ2-3; 8 bases line up with TRBD2. This CDR3 spans 16 amino acids. Losses at the gene ends were 7 bases for V and 2 bases for J; bases not matched to a gene: 11. Germline CDR1 is MNHEY and CDR2 is SVGEGT. CDR3: CASTRGSGEATDTQYF. The CDR3 nucleotides are TGTGCCAGCACCCGGGGTAGCGGGGAGGCCACAGATACGCAGTATTTT.

CDR3 nucleotide sequence: TGTGCCAGCAGCTCTAATACCGGGACAGGGCTTAGGTATGGCTACACCTTC. Protein sequence: CASSSNTGTGLRYGYTF. The V call is TRBV7-9, the J call TRBJ1-2, with 9 bases that match TRBD1. Germline V CDR1 and CDR2: SEHNR, FQNEAQ (reference sequence). CDR3 length: 17 residues. V trimming: 4 bases; J trimming: 5 bases; junction bases outside the gene matches: 14.

The chain uses TRBV19 and TRBJ1-1, with 7 bases identical to TRBD1. The germline V gene has CDR1 LNHDA and CDR2 SQIVND (reference sequence). Unmatched junction bases numbered 13, after V lost 9 bases and J lost 3 bases. The CDR3 covers 15 residues. The CDR3 reads CASRTGVMTHTEAFF. CDR3 nucleotides: TGTGCCAGCAGAACAGGGGTCATGACCCACACTGAAGCTTTCTTT.

This clonotype was recorded a few times. V is TRBV4-1 and J is TRBJ2-5; D perhaps matches TRBD1 (7 bases). This CDR3 contains 17 residues. Germline CDR1 reads MGHRA; CDR2 reads YSYEKL. V lost 8 bases, J lost 1 base, and 23 bases lay in between. In DNA, the CDR3 is TGCGCCAGCGGTACCCTTTTTGCAGGGGGGACCCAAGAGACCCAGTACTTC. Protein: CASGTLFAGGTQETQYF.

This clonotype occurred a few times. This chain uses TRBV6-2 or TRBV6-3 with TRBJ2-2; TRBD1 matches 8 bases. Trimming cost V 0 bases and J 3 bases; bases outside gene matches: 6. The length of the CDR3 is 17 residues. Per germline, CDR1 MNHEY and CDR2 SVGEGT. CDR3 nucleotides: TGTGCCAGCAGTTACTCGACTAACAGGGGGTACACCGGGGAGCTGTTTTTT. It is translated as CASSYSTNRGYTGELFF.

In DNA form, the CDR3 reads TGTGCCAGCAGCGCAGAGGCCGGGGGGGGCTCGTTCTTC. Residues: CASSAEAGGGSFF. The chain carries TRBV7-3 and TRBJ2-1; 8 bases fit TRBD2. V lost 5 bases to trimming and J lost 15 bases; unmatched junction nucleotides: 12. The CDR3 sequence is 13 residues long. Germline V gene sequence: CDR1 SGHTA, CDR2 FQGTGA.

The gene calls are TRBV6-5 and TRBJ1-5; a possible D gene is TRBD1 (5 bases). Germline values: CDR1 MNHEY, CDR2 SVGAGI. CDR3 length equals 13 residues. Trimming stripped 8 bases from V and 2 bases from J, with 10 bases between. The CDR3 spells CASAREGNQPQHF. DNA of the CDR3: TGTGCCAGCGCCAGGGAAGGCAATCAGCCCCAGCATTTT.

To note about this clonotype: This sequence may be a read error, since a much larger clone differs from it by one base. This sequence joins TRBV4-1 and TRBJ1-2; possibly TRBD1 for D (6 bases). Germline V CDR1 and CDR2: MGHRA, YSYEKL. CDR3 length: 15 amino acids. CDR3 coding DNA: TGCGCCAGCAGCCAGAGGGGGGGAGTTGAGAATGGCTACAACTTC. Its protein product is CASSQRGGVENGYNF.

This chain connects TRBV14 to TRBJ2-3, with 7 bases aligning to TRBD1. J lost 0 bases, V lost 1 base, and 7 bases had no gene match. This CDR3 has 17 amino acids. Germline V CDR1 and CDR2: SGHDN, FVKESK. The CDR3 region is CASSQGPTGSSTDTQYF. DNA of the CDR3: TGTGCCAGCAGCCAAGGCCCGACAGGGAGTAGCACAGATACGCAGTATTTT.

The rearrangement links TRBV10-3 to TRBJ2-5; the D gene is possibly TRBD2 (5 bases). The V end lost 2 bases, the J end lost 5 bases, and 12 bases lay between the germline ends. The CDR3 is made up of 14 amino acids. The germline V gene encodes CDR1 ENHRY and CDR2 SYGVKD. The CDR3 DNA reads TGTGCCATCAGTGAGAGTGCCACGGGGGAGACCCAGTACTTC. Translated, it gives CAISESATGETQYF.

CDR3 protein: CASSYFRGVYNEQFF. The CDR3 DNA reads as TGTGCCAGCAGTTACTTCCGGGGGGTCTACAATGAGCAGTTCTTC. The chain has TRBV6-5 and TRBJ2-1, with 7 bases aligning to TRBD2. The CDR3 consists of 15 residues. Germline V CDR1 and CDR2: MNHEY, SVGAGI. Trimming at V came to 1 base and at J to 3 bases, leaving 3 bases not matched to a gene.

This chain links TRBV20-1 with TRBJ1-3; a possible D gene is TRBD1 (5 bases). Trimming pared 4 bases from V and 3 bases from J, leaving 19 bases between. The germline V gene has CDR1 DFQATT and CDR2 SNEGSKA (reference sequence). This CDR3 contains 16 residues. The CDR3 bases are TGCAGTGCTAATTCCCAGGAGGGGCTCGGTGGAAACACCATATATTTT. Amino acid sequence: CSANSQEGLGGNTIYF.

The chain links TRBV4-3 to TRBJ1-1; possible D gene TRBD1, 6 bases. Per the germline V gene, CDR1 is LGHNA and CDR2 is YSLEER. Trimming stripped 3 bases from V and 7 bases from J, with 18 bases between. This CDR3 is 15 amino acids long. In nucleotides, the CDR3 is TGCGCCAGCAGCCAGGGTCAGGGGAGGGCATATGAAGCTTTCTTT. It translates to CASSQGQGRAYEAFF.

V is TRBV27 and J is TRBJ2-5, with D perhaps being TRBD1 or TRBD2 (5 bases each). The CDR3 consists of 14 residues. The germline gives CDR1 MNHEY, CDR2 SMNVEV (reference sequence). The V end lost 8 bases, the J end lost 1 base, and 14 bases lay between the germline ends. The CDR3: CASRFLGTQETQYF. The CDR3, as DNA: TGTGCCAGCCGCTTCCTAGGGACCCAAGAGACCCAGTACTTC.

This clonotype was detected a few times. DNA for the CDR3: TGTGCCAGCAGTGAGACCACAGGGGGCGGTCAGCCCCAGCATTTT. It translates to CASSETTGGGQPQHF. This sequence joins TRBV6-4 and TRBJ1-5; the match to TRBD1 covers 9 bases. Germline-derived CDR1 and CDR2 are MRHNA and SNTAGT. This CDR3 is built from 15 residues. V gave up 3 bases and J gave up 6 bases; unmatched junction bases: 6.